This entry describes one T cell receptor (beta chain). This table comes from immunoSEQ multiplex PCR, and its TCRdb copy is limited to in-frame clones, with some not included. The table includes around 110,000 clones, 88% detected once. The entry originates in a study of control samples from healthy donors and cancer patients. Germline values: CDR1 SGHTA, CDR2 FQGNSA. The V gene lost 1 base and the J gene lost 3 bases, with 3 bases spanning the gap. The CDR3 has 13 amino acids. The clonotype was recovered from a woman aged 70 to 79 in good health. Sample: blood. The V call is TRBV7-2, the J call TRBJ2-2, with no clear D. In DNA form, the CDR3 reads TGTGCCAGCAGCTTAGAATACACCGGGGAGCTGTTTTTT. Amino acids: CASSLEYTGELFF.